The rows below give T cell receptor beta chains drawn from one sample of a study of OX40 agonist ivuxolimab in advanced cancers. TCRdb's copy holds only in-frame clones and misses some; the assay was immunoSEQ multiplex PCR. The table lists roughly 48,000 clones, 80% to 90% of them singletons. The starting material was CD4+ or CD8+ T cells sorted from blood, obtained in a trial of the OX40 agonist ivuxolimab. These receptors all come from an adult with an advanced solid tumor such as melanoma, head and neck, liver or kidney cancer. CDR3s include the opening cysteine and the closing phenylalanine or tryptophan. The D gene is left open where the match is weak. The listing skips clone size in some rows; elsewhere it reads once, few, many or a size class.

j_call,d_call,v_call,clone_size,cdr3_aa,cdr3_nt
TRBJ2-7,-,TRBV9,-,CASSVATGYEQYF,TGTGCCAGCAGCGTAGCTACCGGGTACGAGCAGTACTTC
TRBJ1-2,-,TRBV27,-,CASSLSQQGYGYTF,TGTGCCAGCAGTTTATCACAACAGGGCTATGGCTACACCTTC
TRBJ2-1,-,TRBV9,-,CASSVAAGNYNEQFF,TGTGCCAGCAGCGTAGCCGCGGGAAACTACAATGAGCAGTTCTTC
TRBJ2-7,-,TRBV27,-,CASSPTGTYYEQYF,TGTGCCAGCAGTCCGACAGGGACTTACTACGAGCAGTACTTC
TRBJ2-1,-,TRBV2,-,CASEGEGGDEQFF,TGTGCCAGCGAGGGAGAGGGGGGCGATGAGCAGTTCTTC
TRBJ1-5,-,TRBV30,few,CALGWGQPQHF,TGTGCCCTCGGGTGGGGTCAGCCCCAGCATTTT
TRBJ1-1,-,TRBV5-6,once,CASSLDTEAFF,TGTGCCAGCAGCTTGGACACTGAAGCTTTCTTT
TRBJ2-7,-,TRBV7-9,-,CASSLTSGGDTYEQYF,TGTGCCAGCAGCTTAACATCAGGAGGGGATACCTACGAGCAGTACTTC
TRBJ2-1,-,TRBV7-9,-,CASSLGRVGYNEQFF,TGTGCCAGCAGCTTAGGCCGGGTTGGGTACAATGAGCAGTTCTTC
TRBJ2-7,-,TRBV6-5,-,CASSSGITYEQYF,TGTGCCAGCAGTTCCGGGATAACCTACGAGCAGTACTTC
TRBJ2-3,TRBD2,TRBV7-9,-,CASSLASGGSTDTQYF,TGTGCCAGCAGCTTAGCTAGCGGGGGCAGCACAGATACGCAGTATTTT
TRBJ1-6,-,TRBV27,medium-sized,CASSFLGGNSPLHF,TGTGCCAGCAGTTTTTTGGGAGGGAATTCACCCCTCCACTTT
TRBJ1-1,-,TRBV15,-,CATSRENTEAFF,TGTGCCACCAGCAGAGAGAACACTGAAGCTTTCTTT
TRBJ1-1,-,TRBV4-3,-,CASSGVGITEAFF,TGCGCCAGCAGCGGGGTAGGGATCACTGAAGCTTTCTTT
TRBJ1-2,-,TRBV6-5,-,CASALGQGANYGYTF,TGTGCCAGCGCCCTCGGGCAGGGAGCTAACTATGGCTACACCTTC
TRBJ1-1,-,TRBV9,-,CASSVEGSYTEAFF,TGTGCCAGCAGCGTAGAGGGGAGCTACACTGAAGCTTTCTTT
TRBJ1-2,TRBD1,TRBV6-5,-,CASSPGTESHGYTF,TGTGCCAGCAGTCCCGGGACAGAGTCCCATGGCTACACCTTC
TRBJ1-5,-,TRBV9,-,CASSVEGRDQPQHF,TGTGCCAGCAGCGTAGAGGGCAGGGATCAGCCCCAGCATTTT
TRBJ2-7,-,TRBV25-1,-,CASSDPPNDYEQYF,TGTGCCAGCAGTGACCCGCCTAATGACTACGAGCAGTACTTC
TRBJ2-7,-,TRBV9,-,CASSVAVLAYEQYF,TGTGCCAGCAGCGTAGCTGTCTTAGCCTACGAGCAGTACTTC
TRBJ2-1,TRBD1,TRBV5-6,-,CASSLGQGEGEQFF,TGTGCCAGCAGCTTGGGACAGGGCGAGGGTGAGCAGTTCTTC
TRBJ1-2,-,TRBV6-5,-,CASSYSREIYGYTF,TGTGCCAGCAGTTACTCGAGGGAAATCTATGGCTACACCTTC
TRBJ2-3,-,TRBV9,once,CASSGSTDTQYF,TGTGCCAGCAGCGGATCCACAGATACGCAGTATTTT
TRBJ2-1,TRBD2,TRBV9,-,CASSVAGGPYEQFF,TGTGCCAGCAGCGTGGCGGGGGGGCCGTATGAGCAGTTCTTC
TRBJ2-2,-,TRBV5-5,once,CASSLSTVMAGELFF,TGTGCCAGCAGCTTGAGTACCGTGATGGCCGGGGAGCTGTTTTTT
TRBJ2-1,TRBD2,TRBV11-2,-,CASSLGIREGLNEQFF,TGTGCCAGCAGCTTAGGTATCCGGGAGGGCCTTAATGAGCAGTTCTTC
TRBJ2-3,-,TRBV7-9,-,CASIPPLSTDTQYF,TGTGCCAGCATCCCTCCACTGAGCACAGATACGCAGTATTTT
TRBJ1-2,-,TRBV20-1,-,CSARQGYGYTF,TGCAGTGCTAGACAGGGCTATGGCTACACCTTC
TRBJ1-1,-,TRBV9,-,CASSMDSSGRLNTEAFF,TGTGCCAGCAGCATGGACTCAAGCGGCAGATTGAACACTGAAGCTTTCTTT
TRBJ2-5,-,TRBV11-2,-,CASSLDGETQYF,TGTGCCAGCAGCCTGGACGGGGAGACCCAGTACTTC
TRBJ2-5,-,TRBV10-3,once,CAISESRGLETQYF,TGTGCCATCAGTGAGTCGAGGGGGTTGGAGACCCAGTACTTC
TRBJ1-2,-,TRBV29-1,once,CSVGNQWDYGYTF,TGCAGCGTTGGGAACCAGTGGGACTATGGCTACACCTTC